This T cell receptor (beta chain) was identified during a study of identical twins. General study results and limits: Invariant MAIT and iNKT cells may have partly biased zero-insertion analyses. Models underestimated how often monozygotic twins shared out-of-frame TCR alpha.

This CDR3 contains 13 residues. The germline V and J ends were trimmed by 8 bases and 3 bases, with 11 bases remaining between them. TCRdb re-derived calls from the 5' RACE reads in MiXCR, one entry per CDR3 protein. The data show 350,000 to 600,000 distinct CDR3 sequences, with 12% to 15% seen just once and about 0.54% held by the top ten. As to this clonotype: Its target is not known.

The same sample was also studied in work on yellow fever vaccine responses in identical twins.

The source is a woman between 18 and 30 years old in good health. This sequence joins TRBV12-3 or TRBV12-4 and TRBJ1-5; D not certain. The specimen sequenced was CD4+ T cells sorted from blood. CDR3 in DNA: TGTGCCAGCGGGAGGGCCTACAATCAGCCCCAGCATTTT. Translating gives CASGRAYNQPQHF.